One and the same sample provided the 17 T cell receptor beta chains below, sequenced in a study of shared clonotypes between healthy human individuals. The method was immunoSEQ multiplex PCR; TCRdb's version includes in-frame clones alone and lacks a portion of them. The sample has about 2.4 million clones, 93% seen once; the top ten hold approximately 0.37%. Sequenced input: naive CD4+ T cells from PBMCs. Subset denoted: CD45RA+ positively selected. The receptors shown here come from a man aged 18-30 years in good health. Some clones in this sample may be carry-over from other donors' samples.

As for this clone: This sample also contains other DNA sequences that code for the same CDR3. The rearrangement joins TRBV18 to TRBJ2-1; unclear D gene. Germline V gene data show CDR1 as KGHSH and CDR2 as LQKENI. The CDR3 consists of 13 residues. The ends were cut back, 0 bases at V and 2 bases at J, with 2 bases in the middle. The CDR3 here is CASSPPAYNEQFF. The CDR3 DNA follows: TGTGCCAGCTCACCACCAGCCTACAATGAGCAGTTCTTC.

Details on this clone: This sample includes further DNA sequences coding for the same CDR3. CDR3 residues: CASSLRQGAYEQYF. The CDR3 DNA is TGTGCCAGCAGCCTTCGACAGGGGGCCTACGAGCAGTACTTC. The chain recombines TRBV7-8 with TRBJ2-7; 9 nucleotides agree with TRBD1. This CDR3 is 14 amino acids long. Per the germline V gene, CDR1 is SGHVS and CDR2 is FQNEAQ. The junction had 4 bases not matched to a gene; V was cut back by 5 bases and J by 2 bases.

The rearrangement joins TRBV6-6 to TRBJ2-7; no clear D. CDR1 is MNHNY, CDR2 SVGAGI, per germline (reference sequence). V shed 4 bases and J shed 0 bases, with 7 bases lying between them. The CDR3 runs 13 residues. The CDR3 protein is CASSSLSSYEQYF. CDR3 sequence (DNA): TGTGCCAGCAGTTCCCTGAGCTCCTACGAGCAGTACTTC.

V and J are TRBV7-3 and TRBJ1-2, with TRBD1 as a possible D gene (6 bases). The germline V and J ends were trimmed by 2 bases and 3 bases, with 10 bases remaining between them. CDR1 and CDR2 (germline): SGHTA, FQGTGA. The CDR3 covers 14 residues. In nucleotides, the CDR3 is TGTGCCAGCAGCTTAGACAGGTGGGACTATGGCTACACCTTC. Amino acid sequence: CASSLDRWDYGYTF.

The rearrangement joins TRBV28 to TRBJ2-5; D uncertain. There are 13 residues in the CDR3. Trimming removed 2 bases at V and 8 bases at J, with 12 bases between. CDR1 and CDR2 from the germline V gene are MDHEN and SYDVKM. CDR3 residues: CASSLRTGGTQYF. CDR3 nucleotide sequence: TGTGCCAGCAGTTTACGGACCGGCGGCACCCAGTACTTC.

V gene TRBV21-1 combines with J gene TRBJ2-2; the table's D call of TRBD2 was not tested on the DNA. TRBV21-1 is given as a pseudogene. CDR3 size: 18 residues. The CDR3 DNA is TGTGCCTCCCAGAGACTAGCTGAATATCATGACCGGTCCGGGGAGCTGTTTTTT. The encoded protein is CASQRLAEYHDRSGELFF.

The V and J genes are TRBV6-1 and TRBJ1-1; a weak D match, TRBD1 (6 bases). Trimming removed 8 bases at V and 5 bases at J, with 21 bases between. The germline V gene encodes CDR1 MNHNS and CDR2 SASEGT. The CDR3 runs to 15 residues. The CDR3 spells CASGLDFGGGTEAFF. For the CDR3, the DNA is TGTGCCAGCGGCTTAGATTTTGGGGGCGGTACTGAAGCTTTCTTT.

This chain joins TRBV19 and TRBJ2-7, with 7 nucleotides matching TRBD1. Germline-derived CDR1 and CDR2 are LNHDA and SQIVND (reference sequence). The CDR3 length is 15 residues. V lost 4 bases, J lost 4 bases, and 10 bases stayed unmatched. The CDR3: CASSTGQASGYEQYF. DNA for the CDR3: TGTGCCAGTAGTACCGGACAGGCGTCAGGGTACGAGCAGTACTTC.

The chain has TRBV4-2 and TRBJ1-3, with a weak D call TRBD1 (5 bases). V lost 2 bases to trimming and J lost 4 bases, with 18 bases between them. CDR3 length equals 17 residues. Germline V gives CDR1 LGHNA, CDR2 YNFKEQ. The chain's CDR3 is CASSQQGVLVSGNTIYF. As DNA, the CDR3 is TGTGCCAGCAGCCAACAAGGGGTCCTGGTCTCCGGAAACACCATATATTTT.

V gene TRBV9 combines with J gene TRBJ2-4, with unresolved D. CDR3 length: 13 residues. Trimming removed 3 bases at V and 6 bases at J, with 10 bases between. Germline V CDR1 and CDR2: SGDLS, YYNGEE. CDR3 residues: CASSDPIGNIQYF. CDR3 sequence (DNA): TGTGCCAGCAGCGATCCGATAGGAAACATTCAGTACTTC.

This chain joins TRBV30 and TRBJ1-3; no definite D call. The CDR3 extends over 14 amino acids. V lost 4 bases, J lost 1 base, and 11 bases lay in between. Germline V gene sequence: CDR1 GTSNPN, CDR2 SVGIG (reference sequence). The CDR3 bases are TGTGCCTGGAAGGTATCCGGATCTGGAAACACCATATATTTT. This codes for CAWKVSGSGNTIYF.

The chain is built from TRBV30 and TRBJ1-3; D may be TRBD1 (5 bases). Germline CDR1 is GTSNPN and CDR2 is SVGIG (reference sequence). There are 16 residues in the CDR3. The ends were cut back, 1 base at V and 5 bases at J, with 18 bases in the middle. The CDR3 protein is CAWSGLPARARNTIYF. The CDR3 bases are TGTGCCTGGAGTGGCCTTCCGGCCAGGGCTAGAAACACCATATATTTT. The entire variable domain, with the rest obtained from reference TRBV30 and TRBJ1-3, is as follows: SQTIHQWPATLVQPVGSPLSLECTVEGTSNPNLYWYRQAAGRGLQLLFYSVGIGQISSEVPQNLSASRPQDRQFILSSKKLLLSDSGFYLCAWSGLPARARNTIYFGEGSWLTVV.

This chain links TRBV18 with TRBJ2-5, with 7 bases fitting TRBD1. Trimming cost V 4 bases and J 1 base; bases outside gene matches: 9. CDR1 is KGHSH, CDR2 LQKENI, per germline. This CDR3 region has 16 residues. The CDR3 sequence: CASSLSPGQSQETQYF. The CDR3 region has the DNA TGTGCCAGCTCACTATCCCCGGGACAGAGCCAAGAGACCCAGTACTTC.

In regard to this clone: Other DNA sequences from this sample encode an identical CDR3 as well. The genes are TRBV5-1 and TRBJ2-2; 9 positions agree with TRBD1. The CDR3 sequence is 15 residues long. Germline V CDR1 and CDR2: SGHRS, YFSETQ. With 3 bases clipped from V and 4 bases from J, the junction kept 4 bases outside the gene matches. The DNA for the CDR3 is TGCGCCAGCAGCTCCGAGACAGGGGGCACCGGGGAGCTGTTTTTT. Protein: CASSSETGGTGELFF.

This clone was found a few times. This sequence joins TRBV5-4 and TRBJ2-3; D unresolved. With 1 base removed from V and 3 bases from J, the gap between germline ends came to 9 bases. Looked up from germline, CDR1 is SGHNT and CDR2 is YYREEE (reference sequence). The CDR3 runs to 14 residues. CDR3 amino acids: CASSLRQQTDTQYF. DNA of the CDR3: TGTGCCAGCAGCTTGAGGCAGCAAACAGATACGCAGTATTTT. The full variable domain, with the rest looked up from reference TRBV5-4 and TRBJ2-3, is ETGVTQSPTHLIKTRGQQVTLRCSSQSGHNTVSWYQQALGQGPQFIFQYYREEENGRGNFPPRFSGLQFPNYSSELNVNALELDDSALYLCASSLRQQTDTQYFGPGTRLTVL.

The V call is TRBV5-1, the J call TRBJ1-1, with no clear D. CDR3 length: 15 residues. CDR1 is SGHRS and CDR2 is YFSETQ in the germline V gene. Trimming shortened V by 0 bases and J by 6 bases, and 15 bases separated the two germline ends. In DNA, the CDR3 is TGCGCCAGCAGCTTGGGAGGTTCGGTCCACGCTGAAGCTTTCTTT. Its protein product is CASSLGGSVHAEAFF. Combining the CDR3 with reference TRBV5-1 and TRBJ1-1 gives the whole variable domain KAGVTQTPRYLIKTRGQQVTLSCSPISGHRSVSWYQQTPGQGLQFLFEYFSETQRNKGNFPGRFSGRQFSNSRSEMNVSTLELGDSALYLCASSLGGSVHAEAFFGQGTRLTVV.

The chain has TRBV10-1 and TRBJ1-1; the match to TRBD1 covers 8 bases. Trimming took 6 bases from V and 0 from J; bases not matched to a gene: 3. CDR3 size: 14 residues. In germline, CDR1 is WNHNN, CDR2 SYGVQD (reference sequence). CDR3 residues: CASSRTGLNTEAFF. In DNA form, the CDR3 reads TGCGCCAGCAGCAGGACAGGGTTGAACACTGAAGCTTTCTTT.